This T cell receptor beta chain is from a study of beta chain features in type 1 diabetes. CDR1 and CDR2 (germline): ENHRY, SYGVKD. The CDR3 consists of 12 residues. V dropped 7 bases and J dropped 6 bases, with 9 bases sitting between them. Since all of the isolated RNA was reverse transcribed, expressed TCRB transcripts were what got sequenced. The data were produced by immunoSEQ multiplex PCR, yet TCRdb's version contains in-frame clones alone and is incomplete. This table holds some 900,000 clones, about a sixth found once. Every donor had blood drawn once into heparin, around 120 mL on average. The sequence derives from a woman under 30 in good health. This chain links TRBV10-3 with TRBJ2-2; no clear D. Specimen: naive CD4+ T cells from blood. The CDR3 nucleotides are TGTGCCATCACCAGTCTAGCCGGGGAGCTGTTTTTT. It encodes CAITSLAGELFF.